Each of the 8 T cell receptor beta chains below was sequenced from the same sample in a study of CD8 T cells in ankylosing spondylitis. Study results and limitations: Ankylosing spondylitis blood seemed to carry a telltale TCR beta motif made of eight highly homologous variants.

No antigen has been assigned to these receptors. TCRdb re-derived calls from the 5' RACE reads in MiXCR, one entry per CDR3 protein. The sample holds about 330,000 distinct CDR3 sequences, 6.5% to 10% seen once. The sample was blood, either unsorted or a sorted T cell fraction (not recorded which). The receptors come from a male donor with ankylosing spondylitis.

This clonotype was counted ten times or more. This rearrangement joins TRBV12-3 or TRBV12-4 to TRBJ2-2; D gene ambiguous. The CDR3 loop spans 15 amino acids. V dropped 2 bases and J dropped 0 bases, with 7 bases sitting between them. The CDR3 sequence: CASSLTETNTGELFF. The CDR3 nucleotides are TGTGCCAGCAGTTTAACGGAGACGAACACCGGGGAGCTGTTTTTT.

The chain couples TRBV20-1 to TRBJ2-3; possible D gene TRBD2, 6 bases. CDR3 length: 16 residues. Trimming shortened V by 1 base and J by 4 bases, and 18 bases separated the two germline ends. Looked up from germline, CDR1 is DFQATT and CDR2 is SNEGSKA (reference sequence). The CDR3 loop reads CSARVGERVWSDTQYF. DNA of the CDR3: TGCAGTGCTAGAGTGGGTGAGCGGGTCTGGTCAGATACGCAGTATTTT.

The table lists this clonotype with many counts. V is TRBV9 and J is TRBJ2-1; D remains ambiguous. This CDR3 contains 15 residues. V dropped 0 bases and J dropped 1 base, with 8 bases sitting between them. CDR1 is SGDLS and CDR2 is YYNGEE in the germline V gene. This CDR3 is CASSVVPESYNEQFF. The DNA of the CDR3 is TGTGCCAGCAGCGTAGTCCCAGAGTCCTACAATGAGCAGTTCTTC.

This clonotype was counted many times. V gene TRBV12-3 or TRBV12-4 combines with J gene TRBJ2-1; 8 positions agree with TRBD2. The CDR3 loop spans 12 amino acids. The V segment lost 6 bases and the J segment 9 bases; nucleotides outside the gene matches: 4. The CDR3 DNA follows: TGTGCCAGCAGGGGTAGCGGGATTGAGCAGTTCTTC. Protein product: CASRGSGIEQFF.

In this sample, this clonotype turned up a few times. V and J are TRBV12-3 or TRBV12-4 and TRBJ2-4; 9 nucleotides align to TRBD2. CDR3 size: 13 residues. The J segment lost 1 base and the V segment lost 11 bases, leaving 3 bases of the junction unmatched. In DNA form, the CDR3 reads TGTGCCTCCGCGGGGGGGGCCAAAAACATTCAGTACTTC. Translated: CASAGGAKNIQYF.

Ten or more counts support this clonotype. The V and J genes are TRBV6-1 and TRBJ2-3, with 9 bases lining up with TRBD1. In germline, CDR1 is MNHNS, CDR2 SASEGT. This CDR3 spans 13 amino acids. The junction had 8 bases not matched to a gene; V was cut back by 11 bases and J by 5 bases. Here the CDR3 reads CAAWDRVVDTQYF. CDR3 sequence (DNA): TGTGCCGCCTGGGACAGGGTTGTAGATACGCAGTATTTT.

The CDR3 here is CASSEALGATGNTIYF. The CDR3 DNA reads TGTGCCAGCAGTGAAGCGCTGGGGGCAACTGGAAACACCATATATTTT. V and J are TRBV6-1 and TRBJ1-3; possibly TRBD1 for D (6 bases). The CDR3 contains 16 residues. Germline V gene sequence: CDR1 MNHNS, CDR2 SASEGT. The V and J ends lost 0 bases and 2 bases respectively, with 11 bases between them.

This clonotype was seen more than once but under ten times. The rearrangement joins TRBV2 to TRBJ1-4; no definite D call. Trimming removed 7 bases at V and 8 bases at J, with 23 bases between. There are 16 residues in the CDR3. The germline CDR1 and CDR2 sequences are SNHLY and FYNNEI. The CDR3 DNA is TGTGCCAGCATCCCAGGTCTAGCGGGAGTATACGAAAAACTGTTTTTT. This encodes CASIPGLAGVYEKLFF. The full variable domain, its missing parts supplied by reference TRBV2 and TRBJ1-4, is EPEVTQTPSHQVTQMGQEVILRCVPISNHLYFYWYRQILGQKVEFLVSFYNNEISEKSEIFDDQFSVERPDGSNFTLKIRSTKLEDSAMYFCASIPGLAGVYEKLFFGSGTQLSVL.